The 3 T cell receptor beta chains given below trace back to one sample, sequenced in a study of cytomegalovirus exposure and HLA in healthy donors. Primers for the PCR totalled 60 Vbeta and 13 Jbeta. TCRdb keeps only in-frame clones here, not all; method: immunoSEQ multiplex PCR. The sample consists of under 200,000 clones, 82% of them appearing once. The sequencing input was PBMCs. The source of these receptors is a male donor in good health and CMV-seronegative.

The J gene is TRBJ2-5, the V gene TRBV5-5; TRBD2 agrees at 14 bases. Looked up from germline, CDR1 is SGHKS and CDR2 is YYEKEE (reference sequence). V lost 0 bases, J lost 5 bases, and 6 bases stayed unmatched. CDR3 size: 17 residues. The CDR3 DNA follows: TGTGCCAGCAGCTTGGTTGGGACTAGCGGGGGCGGGGAGACCCAGTACTTC. This encodes CASSLVGTSGGGETQYF.

The chain has TRBV7-3 and TRBJ2-1; possible D gene TRBD2, 6 bases. Trimming took off 2 bases at V and 6 bases at J, with 11 bases between the two ends. Germline-derived CDR1 and CDR2 are SGHTA and FQGTGA. This CDR3 has 14 amino acids. CDR3 sequence: CASSLGGTGNEQFF. Written as DNA, the CDR3 is TGTGCCAGCAGCTTAGGGGGGACCGGCAATGAGCAGTTCTTC.

This chain connects TRBV27 to TRBJ2-1; TRBD2 is a possible D gene (7 bases). CDR1 is MNHEY and CDR2 is SMNVEV in the germline V gene (reference sequence). CDR3 length: 16 residues. The V gene lost 6 bases and the J gene lost 8 bases, with 23 bases spanning the gap. Written as DNA, the CDR3 is TGTGCCAGCAGCCCAAGGGGGGGGCTAACTACACATGAGCAGTTCTTC. Translation gives CASSPRGGLTTHEQFF.